These 19 T cell receptor beta chains came from one sample sequenced in a study of CD8 T cells in Susac syndrome. An amount of RNA that ranged from roughly 0.5 to 1 ug was reverse transcribed with random hexamers. TCRdb recomputed calls from the immunoSEQ multiplex PCR reads with MiXCR, one row per CDR3 protein. The repertoire holds more than 70,000 distinct CDR3 sequences, with over 80% as singletons. The sequencing input was CD8+ T cells from PBMCs. The receptor set was obtained from a human donor in good health.

The CDR3 spells CASSLGTGSNYGYTF. The CDR3 nucleotides are TGTGCCAGCAGCCTTGGGACAGGCTCCAACTATGGCTACACCTTC. The chain uses TRBV2 and TRBJ1-2, with 8 bases identical to TRBD1. The CDR3 spans 15 residues. The germline CDR1 and CDR2 sequences are SNHLY and FYNNEI. The V segment lost 6 bases and the J segment 2 bases; nucleotides outside the gene matches: 8.

CDR3 sequence reads: CASSYSKLASYNEQFF. CDR3 DNA sequence: TGTGCCAGCAGTTACTCGAAACTAGCGTCCTACAATGAGCAGTTCTTC. This chain links TRBV6-6 with TRBJ2-1; the match to TRBD2 covers 7 bases. This CDR3 has 16 amino acids. Germline CDR1 and CDR2: MNHNY and SVGAGI (reference sequence). Losses at the gene ends were 0 bases for V and 1 base for J; bases not matched to a gene: 3.

This sequence joins TRBV2 and TRBJ1-6, with D possibly being TRBD1 (5 bases). The CDR3 totals 14 residues. Germline-derived CDR1 and CDR2 are SNHLY and FYNNEI. Trimming stripped 6 bases from V and 7 bases from J, with 13 bases between. The CDR3: CASRGLGTNSPLHF. Written as DNA, the CDR3 is TGTGCCAGCAGGGGACTCGGAACAAATTCACCCCTCCACTTT. The variable domain in full, with the rest retrieved from reference TRBV2 and TRBJ1-6, is EPEVTQTPSHQVTQMGQEVILRCVPISNHLYFYWYRQILGQKVEFLVSFYNNEISEKSEIFDDQFSVERPDGSNFTLKIRSTKLEDSAMYFCASRGLGTNSPLHFGNGTRLTVT.

The chain joins TRBV29-1 to TRBJ1-1; maybe TRBD1 (5 bases). V was pared by 3 bases and J by 8 bases, with 10 bases between. This CDR3 comprises 11 residues. The V gene's germline CDR1 is SQVTM and CDR2 ANQGSEA. The CDR3 DNA follows: TGCAGCGTTGATAGGAGGGGAGAAGCTTTCTTT. Amino acid sequence: CSVDRRGEAFF.

This chain connects TRBV19 to TRBJ1-5; D is uncertain. V gave up 9 bases and J gave up 4 bases, with 13 bases separating them. The CDR3 sequence is 13 residues long. Germline lookup yields CDR1 LNHDA and CDR2 SQIVND (reference sequence). The CDR3: CASTVGWNQPQHF. CDR3 coding DNA: TGTGCCAGCACGGTCGGGTGGAATCAGCCCCAGCATTTT.

The J gene is TRBJ2-1, the V gene TRBV7-6, with D unresolved. Germline CDR1 SGHVS, CDR2 FNYEAQ. The CDR3 contains 15 residues. V was trimmed by 2 bases and J by 3 bases, leaving 11 bases between them. Here the CDR3 reads CASSLLDLSYNEQFF. CDR3 bases: TGTGCCAGCAGCTTACTGGACCTCAGCTACAATGAGCAGTTCTTC.

This chain joins TRBV23-1 and TRBJ1-4, with D maybe TRBD1 (6 bases). TRBV23-1 belongs to the ORF category, with a function that is uncertain. This CDR3 is 16 amino acids long. V lost 2 bases and J 3 bases, leaving 13 bases between the germline ends. The CDR3 bases are TGCGCCAGCAGTCAAGGGGGCGGGGAGCCTAATGAAAAACTGTTTTTT. As protein: CASSQGGGEPNEKLFF.

A few counts support this clonotype. The chain is built from TRBV7-9 and TRBJ2-7; D perhaps matches TRBD1 (5 bases). Deletions cut 3 bases from V and 6 bases from J, with 9 bases between. This CDR3 region has 12 residues. From germline, CDR1 is SEHNR and CDR2 FQNEAQ (reference sequence). CDR3 protein: CASSLDTFEQYF. CDR3 coding DNA: TGTGCCAGCAGCTTGGACACGTTCGAGCAGTACTTC. Looking up the rest from reference TRBV7-9 and TRBJ2-7 gives the full variable domain: DTGVSQNPRHKITKRGQNVTFRCDPISEHNRLYWYRQTLGQGPEFLTYFQNEAQLEKSRLLSDRFSAERPKGSFSTLEIQRTEQGDSAMYLCASSLDTFEQYFGPGTRLTVT.

This chain joins TRBV7-9 and TRBJ2-1; D remains unclear. The CDR3 covers 14 residues. Per the germline V gene, CDR1 is SEHNR and CDR2 is FQNEAQ (reference sequence). Trimming removed 3 bases at V and 0 bases at J, with 6 bases between. The CDR3 DNA reads as TGTGCCAGCAGCTTCCCGAGCTCCTACAATGAGCAGTTCTTC. Protein sequence: CASSFPSSYNEQFF.

The V call is TRBV4-2, the J call TRBJ2-1; D gene unclear. This CDR3 is 15 amino acids long. CDR1 and CDR2 (germline): LGHNA, YNFKEQ. With 1 base removed from V and 0 bases from J, the gap between germline ends came to 7 bases. The CDR3 region has the DNA TGTGCCAGCAGCCAAGCCCCCAACTCCTACAATGAGCAGTTCTTC. This encodes CASSQAPNSYNEQFF.

The chain carries TRBV2 and TRBJ2-5, with D perhaps given as TRBD1 or TRBD2 (5 bases each). The length of the CDR3 is 17 residues. V was clipped by 0 bases and J by 5 bases, with 19 bases between them. Germline values: CDR1 SNHLY, CDR2 FYNNEI. CDR3 nucleotide sequence: TGTGCCAGCAGTGAAGCCCGGGGTGGGGCTGAGGGGGAGACCCAGTACTTC. Translating it yields CASSEARGGAEGETQYF.

V and J are TRBV12-3 or TRBV12-4 and TRBJ2-7, with 7 bases aligning to TRBD1. V lost 7 bases, J lost 3 bases, and 6 bases stayed unmatched. The CDR3 is made up of 13 amino acids. CDR3 in amino acids: CASNSGGLYEQYF. The CDR3 DNA reads as TGTGCCAGCAACTCAGGGGGTCTCTACGAGCAGTACTTC.

This chain uses TRBV7-2 with TRBJ2-3; a possible D gene is TRBD2 (6 bases). The ends were cut back, 2 bases at V and 1 base at J, with 10 bases in the middle. Germline loops: CDR1 SGHTA, CDR2 FQGNSA. This CDR3 contains 15 residues. The DNA of the CDR3 is TGTGCCAGCAGCTTATTTATAGCGGGCACAGATACGCAGTATTTT. Translated, it gives CASSLFIAGTDTQYF.

The J gene is TRBJ2-2, the V gene TRBV5-4; D not certain. There are 13 residues in the CDR3. Germline CDR1 SGHNT, CDR2 YYREEE (reference sequence). The V and J ends lost 0 bases and 7 bases respectively, with 7 bases between them. The CDR3 loop reads CASSLAGYGELFF. The CDR3 DNA reads TGTGCCAGCAGCTTGGCGGGCTACGGGGAGCTGTTTTTT. Complete variable domain (other parts from reference TRBV5-4 and TRBJ2-2): ETGVTQSPTHLIKTRGQQVTLRCSSQSGHNTVSWYQQALGQGPQFIFQYYREEENGRGNFPPRFSGLQFPNYSSELNVNALELDDSALYLCASSLAGYGELFFGEGSRLTVL.

The rearrangement joins TRBV29-1 to TRBJ2-7; perhaps TRBD1 as D (7 bases). Germline-derived CDR1 and CDR2 are SQVTM and ANQGSEA. V was cut by 2 bases and J by 2 bases, with 13 bases left in between. The CDR3 contains 14 residues. CDR3 protein: CSVELRRGAYEQYF. Written as DNA, the CDR3 is TGCAGCGTTGAACTGCGCAGGGGGGCCTACGAGCAGTACTTC.

The chain employs TRBV14 and TRBJ1-1; D uncertain. Trimming pared 1 base from V and 7 bases from J, leaving 13 bases between. CDR1 is SGHDN, CDR2 FVKESK, per germline. The CDR3 contains 14 residues. The CDR3 nucleotides are TGTGCCAGCAGCCAAGGTTGGGAGTCGATTGAAGCTTTCTTT. Its protein product is CASSQGWESIEAFF.

This clonotype has just one count. The CDR3 is CSAMSQDIIYGYTF. The CDR3 bases are TGCAGTGCTATGTCACAAGACATAATCTATGGCTACACCTTC. V and J are TRBV20-1 and TRBJ1-2, with no clear D. V was shortened by 4 bases and J by 4 bases, with 16 bases between the two germline ends. This CDR3 region has 14 residues. The germline gives CDR1 DFQATT, CDR2 SNEGSKA (reference sequence).

The CDR3 loop is CATGGRTSSTDTQYF. The CDR3 DNA is TGTGCCACCGGGGGGCGGACCTCTAGCACAGATACGCAGTATTTT. This chain connects TRBV15 to TRBJ2-3, with D perhaps TRBD1 or TRBD2 (6 bases each). CDR1 is LNHNV, CDR2 YYDKDF, per germline (reference sequence). The CDR3 extends over 15 amino acids. The V gene lost 8 bases and the J gene lost 0 bases, with 15 bases spanning the gap.

V and J are TRBV18 and TRBJ2-7; no reliable D call. The length of the CDR3 is 14 residues. Germline CDR1 and CDR2: KGHSH and LQKENI. The V end was cut by 2 bases, the J end by 0 bases, with 8 bases between. CDR3 sequence: CASSPDGPSYEQYF. The CDR3 DNA follows: TGTGCCAGCTCACCAGACGGGCCCTCCTACGAGCAGTACTTC.